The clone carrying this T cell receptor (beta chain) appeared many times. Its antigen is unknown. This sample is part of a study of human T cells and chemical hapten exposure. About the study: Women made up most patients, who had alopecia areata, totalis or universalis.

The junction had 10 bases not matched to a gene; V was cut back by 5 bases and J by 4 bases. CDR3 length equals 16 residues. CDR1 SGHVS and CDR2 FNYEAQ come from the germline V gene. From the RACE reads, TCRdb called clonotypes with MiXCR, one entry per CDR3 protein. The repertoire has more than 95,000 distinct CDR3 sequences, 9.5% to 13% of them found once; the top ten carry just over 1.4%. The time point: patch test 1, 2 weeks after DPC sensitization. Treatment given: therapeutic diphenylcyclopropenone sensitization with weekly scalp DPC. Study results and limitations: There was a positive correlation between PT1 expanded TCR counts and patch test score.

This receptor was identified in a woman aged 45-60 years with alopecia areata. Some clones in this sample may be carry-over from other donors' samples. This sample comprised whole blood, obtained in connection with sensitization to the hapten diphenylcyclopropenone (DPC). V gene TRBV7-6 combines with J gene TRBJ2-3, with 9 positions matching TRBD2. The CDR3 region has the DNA TGTGCCAGCAGCCGCCAGGGACTAGCTGCCGCAGATACGCAGTATTTT. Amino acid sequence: CASSRQGLAAADTQYF.